This T cell receptor beta chain was found in a study of cytomegalovirus exposure and HLA in healthy donors. Donors showed nominal health when sampled, although they likely had unrecorded immune exposures. A multiplex PCR was run with 60 Vbeta primers and 13 Jbeta primers. Clones were read by immunoSEQ multiplex PCR, and TCRdb kept only the in-frame ones, dropping some. The sample yields roughly 200,000 clones, approximately 78% seen once. The V segment lost 2 bases and the J segment 0 bases; nucleotides outside the gene matches: 4. The CDR3 spans 15 residues. From germline, CDR1 is SGDLS and CDR2 YYNGEE.

The rearrangement links TRBV9 to TRBJ1-2, with 7 bases fitting TRBD1. Sample: PBMCs. The source is a woman in her thirties or forties in good health and CMV-seronegative. CDR3 amino acids: CASSVGTGANYGYTF. The CDR3 bases are TGTGCCAGCAGCGTCGGAACAGGGGCTAACTATGGCTACACCTTC.